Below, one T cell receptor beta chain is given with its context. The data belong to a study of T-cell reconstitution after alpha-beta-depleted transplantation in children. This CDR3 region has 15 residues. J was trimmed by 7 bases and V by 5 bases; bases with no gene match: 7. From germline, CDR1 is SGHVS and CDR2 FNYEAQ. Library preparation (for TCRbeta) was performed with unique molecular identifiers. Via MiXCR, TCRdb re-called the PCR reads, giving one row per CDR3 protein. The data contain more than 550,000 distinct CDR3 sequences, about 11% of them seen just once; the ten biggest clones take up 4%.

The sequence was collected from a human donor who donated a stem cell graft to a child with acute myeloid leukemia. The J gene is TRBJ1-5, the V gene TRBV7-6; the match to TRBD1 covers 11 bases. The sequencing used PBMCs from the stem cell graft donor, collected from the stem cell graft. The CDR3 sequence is CASSPAGQGAQPQHF. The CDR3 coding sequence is TGTGCCAGCAGCCCCGCCGGACAGGGGGCACAGCCCCAGCATTTT.